This record looks at one T cell receptor beta chain sequence and its context. As yet, its antigen is unknown. This sample was included in a study of blood T cells in healthy people across ages. Study results and limitations: With donor CMV status unknown, expanded clonotype changes were possibly confounded. Aged donors had fewer naive CD4+ cells and lower diversity than long-lived donors.

Germline CDR1 and CDR2: DFQATT and SNEGSKA (reference sequence). With 8 bases removed from V and 0 bases from J, the gap between germline ends came to 24 bases. The CDR3 length is 17 residues. A J-beta primer mix and a sample-barcoded 5' primer were used in a second PCR of roughly 7 to 12 cycles. MiXCR, run by TCRdb on the 5' RACE reads, gives a single entry per CDR3 protein. The sample shows around 800,000 distinct CDR3 sequences, 60% to 80% of them seen only once. Source material: blood. This rearrangement joins TRBV20-1 to TRBJ2-3; D may be TRBD2 (7 bases). The TCR comes from a man aged 25 to 45 in good health. This CDR3 reads CSTLDPSRGGSTDTQYF. CDR3 DNA sequence: TGCAGTACTTTAGATCCCTCTAGGGGGGGCAGCACAGATACGCAGTATTTT.